This T cell receptor (beta chain) was sequenced during a study of T cell responses to AZD1222 COVID-19 vaccine. Findings and limits, study-wide: Researchers report vaccine-associated CD4 TCRs spanning spike, with dominance at 160-218 and 743-854.

Assay used: immunoSEQ multiplex PCR; TCRdb lists only in-frame clones, some missing. Found here are 150,000 to 190,000 clones, around nine tenths of them singletons; the top ten hold 6.9%. Germline V CDR1 and CDR2: SGHRS, YFSETQ. The CDR3 loop spans 14 amino acids. V lost 0 bases and J lost 2, with 7 bases in between. To note about this clone: What it recognizes is unknown.

The V and J genes are TRBV5-1 and TRBJ2-3; D unclear. The material sequenced was peripheral blood, taken after recovery from COVID-19. The clonotype comes from an adult who had recovered from COVID-19. Here the CDR3 DNA reads TGCGCCAGCAGCTTGGTGATATTCACAGATACGCAGTATTTT. As protein: CASSLVIFTDTQYF.